These 12 T cell receptor beta chains were sequenced from one sample in a study of CD8+ T cells in alopecia areata. Once RNA had been extracted, it was reverse transcribed into cDNA to act as the sequencing template. Repertoires were generated with immunoSEQ multiplex PCR, while TCRdb's copy carries only in-frame clones and drops some. Found here are over 150,000 clones, more than 60% of them singletons; the top ten hold around 1.8%. The starting material was CD4+ T cells sorted from blood, obtained at week 0. The receptor source for this set is a human donor with alopecia areata.

This clone has more than one count but fewer than ten. The rearrangement links TRBV29-1 to TRBJ1-1; D not resolved. The V gene's germline CDR1 is SQVTM and CDR2 ANQGSEA. This CDR3 comprises 14 residues. V lost 8 bases and J 4 bases, leaving 20 bases between the germline ends. CDR3 amino acids: CSINPTALGTEAFF. The CDR3 DNA reads as TGCAGCATTAACCCGACCGCCCTGGGCACTGAAGCTTTCTTT.

J is TRBJ2-7 and V is TRBV29-1; D not resolved. Trimming left V 6 bases short and J 4 bases short, with 10 bases between. CDR3 length equals 11 residues. CDR1 and CDR2 (germline): SQVTM, ANQGSEA. DNA of the CDR3: TGCAGCGTCCGGACGGCTTACGAGCAGTACTTC. This translates into CSVRTAYEQYF.

This clone was recorded only once. The chain couples TRBV29-1 to TRBJ1-1, with D hard to call. V was shortened by 0 bases and J by 14 bases, with 13 bases between the two germline ends. CDR1 and CDR2 (germline): SQVTM, ANQGSEA. CDR3 length: 11 residues. CDR3 amino acids: CSVEESQKRFF. CDR3 in DNA: TGCAGCGTTGAAGAATCACAGAAGAGGTTCTTT.

This clone was seen only once. The genes are TRBV9 and TRBJ2-3; TRBD2 matches 12 bases. This CDR3 region has 15 residues. V was pared by 0 bases and J by 6 bases, with 2 bases of the junction left unmatched. Germline V CDR1 and CDR2: SGDLS, YYNGEE. The CDR3 DNA reads TGTGCCAGCAGCGTAGGGACTAGCGGGGTTGATACGCAGTATTTT. Protein sequence: CASSVGTSGVDTQYF.

The chain joins TRBV5-4 to TRBJ2-2; D ambiguous. The CDR3 has 14 amino acids. Germline V CDR1 and CDR2: SGHNT, YYREEE (reference sequence). V was trimmed by 0 bases and J by 3 bases, leaving 6 bases between them. CDR3 nucleotide sequence: TGTGCCAGCAGCTTGGGGTCCGACACCGGGGAGCTGTTTTTT. This sequence encodes CASSLGSDTGELFF. The whole variable domain, remainder taken from reference TRBV5-4 and TRBJ2-2, is ETGVTQSPTHLIKTRGQQVTLRCSSQSGHNTVSWYQQALGQGPQFIFQYYREEENGRGNFPPRFSGLQFPNYSSELNVNALELDDSALYLCASSLGSDTGELFFGEGSRLTVL.

The count of this clone is one. The CDR3 sequence: CSVEYSLQARTEAFF. The CDR3 DNA follows: TGCAGCGTTGAATATTCGTTACAGGCCCGCACTGAAGCTTTCTTT. The chain carries TRBV29-1 and TRBJ1-1, with D possibly matching TRBD1 (5 bases). Germline V CDR1 and CDR2: SQVTM, ANQGSEA. The germline V and J ends were trimmed by 2 bases and 4 bases, with 17 bases remaining between them. This CDR3 has 15 residues.

V and J are TRBV29-1 and TRBJ2-1; 7 bases line up with TRBD2. The V and J ends lost 4 bases and 8 bases, in that order; junction bases with no gene match: 8. The CDR3 has 13 residues. Per germline, CDR1 SQVTM and CDR2 ANQGSEA. The CDR3 DNA is TGCAGCGTTGGGGAGGGTCCCCCGGATGAGCAGTTCTTC. Protein: CSVGEGPPDEQFF.

This clone turned up a few times. The CDR3 DNA is TGTGCCAGCAGCTTAGACAGGAGCGTCGGTACCGGGGAGCTGTTTTTT. It yields the protein CASSLDRSVGTGELFF. The chain links TRBV7-7 to TRBJ2-2, with D possibly matching TRBD1 (5 bases). Trimming took 1 base from V and 5 from J, leaving 14 bases between them. CDR1 and CDR2 from the germline V gene are SSHAT and FNYEAQ (reference sequence). This CDR3 has 16 amino acids. Full variable domain (outside the CDR3, taken from reference TRBV7-7 and TRBJ2-2): GAGVSQSPRYKVTKRGQDVTLRCDPISSHATLYWYQQALGQGPEFLTYFNYEAQPDKSGLPSDRFSAERPEGSISTLTIQRTEQRDSAMYRCASSLDRSVGTGELFFGEGSRLTVL.

The table lists this clone with a few counts. J is TRBJ2-7 and V is TRBV9; 12 bases match TRBD2. The CDR3 is 14 residues long. The germline gives CDR1 SGDLS, CDR2 YYNGEE. With V trimmed by 4 bases and J by 2 bases, 1 base remained unmatched. CDR3 residues: CASSSSGGAYEQYF. In nucleotides, the CDR3 is TGTGCCAGCAGCTCTAGCGGGGGGGCCTACGAGCAGTACTTC.

The gene calls are TRBV30 and TRBJ2-3; 7 bases agree with TRBD1. This CDR3 has 15 residues. Germline CDR1 is GTSNPN and CDR2 is SVGIG (reference sequence). Trimming removed 2 bases from V and 2 bases from J; junction bases left unmatched: 7. CDR3 sequence: CAWSIPGGVTDTQYF. The CDR3 coding sequence is TGTGCCTGGAGTATTCCAGGGGGAGTCACAGATACGCAGTATTTT.

As to this clone: The same CDR3 can be traced to other DNA sequences in this sample. CDR3 sequence: CASSGTSGGSYNEQFF. The CDR3 DNA follows: TGTGCCAGCAGTGGTACTAGCGGGGGGTCCTACAATGAGCAGTTCTTC. This rearrangement joins TRBV6-1 to TRBJ2-1; 12 bases agree with TRBD2. J lost 1 base, V lost 4 bases, and 2 bases had no gene match. From germline, CDR1 is MNHNS and CDR2 SASEGT. The CDR3 loop spans 16 amino acids.

This chain connects TRBV10-3 to TRBJ1-5, with D perhaps matching TRBD1 (5 bases). V shed 3 bases and J shed 9 bases, with 15 bases lying between them. Germline CDR1 and CDR2: ENHRY and SYGVKD. CDR3 length equals 14 residues. CDR3 amino acids: CAISDAREKGPQHF. Here the CDR3 DNA reads TGTGCCATCAGTGATGCCAGGGAGAAAGGGCCCCAGCATTTT.